This T cell receptor beta chain was sequenced in a study of Ad26.COV2.S vaccination and SARS-CoV-2 variants. About the study: Of the COV1001 trial arms, the Ad26.COV2.S arm included the donor. Once, or twice with 56 days between doses, Ad26.COV2.S was given intramuscularly.

Treatment given: roughly 19 received Ad26.COV2.S at low or high dose, single or two shots; roughly five received placebo; per-sample allocation not given. Specimen acquisition occurred on day 63 following the initial vaccine or placebo injection. Boston provided a donor who was an adult aged 18-55 years. From germline, CDR1 is SGHTA and CDR2 FQGNSA. The V segment lost 1 base and the J segment 3 bases; nucleotides outside the gene matches: 6. CDR3 length equals 15 residues. Worth noting for this clone: Its matching antigen is unknown.

Only in-frame clones appear in the TCRdb table, and some are missing; sequencing was by immunoSEQ multiplex PCR. The sample has a few hundred thousand clones, approximately 88% seen once. Findings of the study overall: Researchers cautioned that TCR breadth and depth analyses may have underestimated total T cell responses.

The receptor comes from a person aged 18-60 years who received the Ad26.COV2.S COVID-19 vaccine or a placebo. The sequencing used peripheral blood, collected in a trial of Ad26.COV2.S vaccine versus placebo. The genes are TRBV7-2 and TRBJ2-7; 7 bases fit TRBD1. This CDR3 is CASSLGQGVFYEQYF. Written as DNA, the CDR3 is TGTGCCAGCAGCTTAGGGCAGGGGGTTTTCTACGAGCAGTACTTC. The whole variable domain, filled in from reference TRBV7-2 and TRBJ2-7, reads GAGVSQSPSNKVTEKGKDVELRCDPISGHTALYWYRQSLGQGLEFLIYFQGNSAPDKSGLPSDRFSAERTGGSVSTLTIQRTQQEDSAVYLCASSLGQGVFYEQYFGPGTRLTVT.